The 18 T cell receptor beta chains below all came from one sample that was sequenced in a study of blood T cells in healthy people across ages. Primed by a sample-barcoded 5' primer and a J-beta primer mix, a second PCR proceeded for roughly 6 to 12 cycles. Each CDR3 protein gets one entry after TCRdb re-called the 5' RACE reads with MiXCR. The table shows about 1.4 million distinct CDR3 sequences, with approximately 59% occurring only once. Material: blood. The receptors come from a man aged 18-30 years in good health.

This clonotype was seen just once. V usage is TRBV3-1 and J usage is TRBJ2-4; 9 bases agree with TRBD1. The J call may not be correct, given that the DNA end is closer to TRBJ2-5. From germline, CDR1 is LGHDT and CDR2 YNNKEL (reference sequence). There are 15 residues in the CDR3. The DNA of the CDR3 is TGTGCCAGCAGGCGGACAGGGGCGACCCAAGAGACCCAGTACTTC. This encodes CASRRTGATQETQYF.

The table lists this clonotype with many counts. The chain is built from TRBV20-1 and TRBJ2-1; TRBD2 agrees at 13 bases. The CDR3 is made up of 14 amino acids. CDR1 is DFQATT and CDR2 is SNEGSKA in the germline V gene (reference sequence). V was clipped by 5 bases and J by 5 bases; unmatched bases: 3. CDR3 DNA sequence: TGCAGTGCTCTCGGACTAGCGGGAGACAATGAGCAGTTCTTC. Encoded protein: CSALGLAGDNEQFF.

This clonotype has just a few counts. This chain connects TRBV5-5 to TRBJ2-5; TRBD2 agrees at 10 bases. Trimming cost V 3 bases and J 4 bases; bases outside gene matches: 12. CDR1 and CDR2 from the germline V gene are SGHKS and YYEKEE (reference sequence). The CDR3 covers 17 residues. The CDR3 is CASSSSRDSGGLETQYF. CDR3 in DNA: TGTGCCAGCAGCTCCTCACGGGATAGCGGGGGGTTAGAGACCCAGTACTTC.

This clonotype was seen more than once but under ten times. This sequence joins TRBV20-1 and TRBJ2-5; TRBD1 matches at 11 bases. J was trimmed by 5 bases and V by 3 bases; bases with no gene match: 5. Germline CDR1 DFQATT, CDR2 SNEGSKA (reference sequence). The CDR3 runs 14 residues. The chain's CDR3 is CSARLGTGGETQYF. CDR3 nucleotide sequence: TGCAGTGCTAGGCTCGGGACAGGGGGTGAGACCCAGTACTTC.

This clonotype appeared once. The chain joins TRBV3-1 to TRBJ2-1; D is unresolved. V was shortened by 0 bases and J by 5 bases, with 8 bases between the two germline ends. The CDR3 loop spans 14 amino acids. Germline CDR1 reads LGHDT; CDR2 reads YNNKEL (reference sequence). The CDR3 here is CASSQDGQNNEQFF. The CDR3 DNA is TGTGCCAGCAGCCAAGATGGTCAGAACAATGAGCAGTTCTTC.

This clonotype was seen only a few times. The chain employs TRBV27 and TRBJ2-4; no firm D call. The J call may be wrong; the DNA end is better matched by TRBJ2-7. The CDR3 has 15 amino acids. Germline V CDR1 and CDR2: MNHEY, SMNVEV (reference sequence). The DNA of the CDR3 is TGTGCCAGCAGTTTGAGTCATCCACCGGGCTACGAGCAGTACTTC. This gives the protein CASSLSHPPGYEQYF.

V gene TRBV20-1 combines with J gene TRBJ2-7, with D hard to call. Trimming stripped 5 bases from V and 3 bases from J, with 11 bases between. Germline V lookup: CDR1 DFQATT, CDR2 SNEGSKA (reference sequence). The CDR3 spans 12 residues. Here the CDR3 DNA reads TGCAGTGCTCCGGTACGAGGCTACGAGCAGTACTTC. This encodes CSAPVRGYEQYF.

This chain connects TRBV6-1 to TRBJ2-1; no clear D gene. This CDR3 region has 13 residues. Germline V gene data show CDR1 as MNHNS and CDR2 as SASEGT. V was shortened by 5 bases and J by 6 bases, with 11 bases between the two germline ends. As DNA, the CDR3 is TGTGCCAGCAGTCCCATTTCAAGCAATGAGCAGTTCTTC. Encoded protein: CASSPISSNEQFF.

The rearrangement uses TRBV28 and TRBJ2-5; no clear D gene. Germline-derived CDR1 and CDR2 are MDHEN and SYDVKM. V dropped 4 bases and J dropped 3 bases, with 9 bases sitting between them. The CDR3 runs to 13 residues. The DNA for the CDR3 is TGTGCCAGCAGTTGTTTAGGAAAAGAGACCCAGTACTTC. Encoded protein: CASSCLGKETQYF.

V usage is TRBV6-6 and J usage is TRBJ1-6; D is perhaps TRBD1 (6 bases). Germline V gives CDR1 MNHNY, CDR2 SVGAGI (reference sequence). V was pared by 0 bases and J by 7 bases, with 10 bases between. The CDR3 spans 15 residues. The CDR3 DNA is TGTGCCAGCAGTTACTCCCGACAGGACAATTCACCCCTCCACTTT. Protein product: CASSYSRQDNSPLHF.

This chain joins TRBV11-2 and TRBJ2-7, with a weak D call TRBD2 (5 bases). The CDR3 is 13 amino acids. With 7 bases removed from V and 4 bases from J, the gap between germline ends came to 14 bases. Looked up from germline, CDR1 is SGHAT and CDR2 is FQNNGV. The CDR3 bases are TGTGCCAGCACCTGGGGAGACGGGTACGAGCAGTACTTC. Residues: CASTWGDGYEQYF.

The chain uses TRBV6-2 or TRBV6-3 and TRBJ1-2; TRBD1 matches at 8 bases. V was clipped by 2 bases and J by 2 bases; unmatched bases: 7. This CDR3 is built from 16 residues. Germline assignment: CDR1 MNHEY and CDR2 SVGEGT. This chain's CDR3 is CASSYRGQGRNYGYTF. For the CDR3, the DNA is TGTGCCAGCAGTTACAGAGGACAGGGACGCAACTATGGCTACACCTTC.

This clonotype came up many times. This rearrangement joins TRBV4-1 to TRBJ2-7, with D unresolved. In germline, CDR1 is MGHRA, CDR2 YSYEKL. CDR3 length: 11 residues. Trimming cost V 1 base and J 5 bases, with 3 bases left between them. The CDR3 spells CASSQANEQYF. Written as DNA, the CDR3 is TGCGCCAGCAGCCAAGCCAACGAGCAGTACTTC.

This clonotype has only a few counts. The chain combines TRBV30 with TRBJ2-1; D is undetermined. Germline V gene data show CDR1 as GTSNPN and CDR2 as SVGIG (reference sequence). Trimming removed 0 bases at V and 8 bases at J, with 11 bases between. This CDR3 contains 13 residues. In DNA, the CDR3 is TGTGCCTGGAGTGTAGAATTCGGCGATGAGCAGTTCTTC. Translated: CAWSVEFGDEQFF.

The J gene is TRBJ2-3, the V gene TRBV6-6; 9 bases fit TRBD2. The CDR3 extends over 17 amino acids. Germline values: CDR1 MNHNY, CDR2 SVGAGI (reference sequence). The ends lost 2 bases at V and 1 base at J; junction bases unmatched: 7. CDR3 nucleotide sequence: TGTGCCAGCAGTTACGAAGTAGCGGGAGTCGGCACAGATACGCAGTATTTT. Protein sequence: CASSYEVAGVGTDTQYF.

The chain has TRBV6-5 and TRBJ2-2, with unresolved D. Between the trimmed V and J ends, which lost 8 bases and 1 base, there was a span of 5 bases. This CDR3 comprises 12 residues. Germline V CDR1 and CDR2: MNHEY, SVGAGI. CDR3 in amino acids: CASQRNTGELFF. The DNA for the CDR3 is TGTGCCAGCCAGAGGAACACCGGGGAGCTGTTTTTT.

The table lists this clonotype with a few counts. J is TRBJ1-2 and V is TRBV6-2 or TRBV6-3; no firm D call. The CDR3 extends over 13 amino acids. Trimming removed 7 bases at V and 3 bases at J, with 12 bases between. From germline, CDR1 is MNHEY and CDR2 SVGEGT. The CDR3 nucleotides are TGTGCCAGCACCGGGGTGGAAGACTATGGCTACACCTTC. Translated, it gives CASTGVEDYGYTF.

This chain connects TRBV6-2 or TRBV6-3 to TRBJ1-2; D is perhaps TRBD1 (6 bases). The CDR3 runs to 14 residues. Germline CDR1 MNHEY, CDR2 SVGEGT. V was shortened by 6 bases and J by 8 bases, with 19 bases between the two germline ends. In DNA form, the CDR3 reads TGTGCCAGCAGCACCGAGGACAGATGGGAAGGCTACACCTTC. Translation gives CASSTEDRWEGYTF.